This TCR beta chain was sequenced in a study of cytomegalovirus exposure and HLA in healthy donors. Whole-study findings and limits: A further, later analysis showed that HLA-associated TCR beta chains (compared with equally common others) were more clonally expanded. With further analysis later on, most CMV-associated TCR beta chains appeared HLA-restricted. Some TCR beta chains (around 180 of them) were listed as cytomegalovirus-associated.

Concerning this clone: What it recognizes is unknown.

The PCR made use of 60 Vbeta and 13 Jbeta primers. TCRdb keeps only in-frame clones here, not all; method: immunoSEQ multiplex PCR. Among over 100,000 clones, about 80% were seen once, and the ten largest hold about 2%. CDR3 size: 11 residues. Germline V gene lookup returns CDR1 GTSNPN and CDR2 SVGIG (reference sequence). With 5 bases clipped from V and 6 bases from J, the junction kept 4 bases outside the gene matches. The chain combines TRBV30 with TRBJ2-7; 7 nucleotides align to TRBD2. Sequences were obtained from PBMCs. This clonotype was sampled from a human donor in good health. The CDR3 region has the DNA TGTGCCTGGGGACTAGGAACCGAGCAGTACTTC. It translates to CAWGLGTEQYF.